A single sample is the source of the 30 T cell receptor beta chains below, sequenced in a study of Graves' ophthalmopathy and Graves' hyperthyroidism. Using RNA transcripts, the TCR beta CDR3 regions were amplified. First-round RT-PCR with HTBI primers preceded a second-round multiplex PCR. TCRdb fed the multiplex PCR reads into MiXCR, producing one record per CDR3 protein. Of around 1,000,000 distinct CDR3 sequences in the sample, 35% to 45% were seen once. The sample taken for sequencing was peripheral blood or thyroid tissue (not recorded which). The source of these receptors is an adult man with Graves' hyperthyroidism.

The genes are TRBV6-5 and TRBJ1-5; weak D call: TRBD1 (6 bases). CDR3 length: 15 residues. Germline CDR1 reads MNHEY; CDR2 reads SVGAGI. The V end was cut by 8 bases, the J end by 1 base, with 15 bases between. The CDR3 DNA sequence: TGTGCCAGCGGGAAGAGACAGGAGAGCAATCAGCCCCAGCATTTT. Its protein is CASGKRQESNQPQHF.

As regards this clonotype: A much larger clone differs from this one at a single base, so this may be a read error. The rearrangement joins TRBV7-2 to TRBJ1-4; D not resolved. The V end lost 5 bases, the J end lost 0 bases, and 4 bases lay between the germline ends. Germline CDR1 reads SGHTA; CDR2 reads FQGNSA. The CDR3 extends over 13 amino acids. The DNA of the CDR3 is TGTGCCAGCAGCACCTCAACTAATGAAAAACTGTTTTTT. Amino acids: CASSTSTNEKLFF. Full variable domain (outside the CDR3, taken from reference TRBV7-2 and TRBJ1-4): GAGVSQSPSNKVTEKGKDVELRCDPISGHTALYWYRQSLGQGLEFLIYFQGNSAPDKSGLPSDRFSAERTGGSVSTLTIQRTQQEDSAVYLCASSTSTNEKLFFGSGTQLSVL.

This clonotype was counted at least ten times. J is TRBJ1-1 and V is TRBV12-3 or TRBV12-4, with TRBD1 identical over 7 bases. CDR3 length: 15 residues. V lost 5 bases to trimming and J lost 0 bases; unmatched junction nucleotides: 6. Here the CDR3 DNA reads TGTGCCAGCAGTACCGCTGACAGGGTGAACACTGAAGCTTTCTTT. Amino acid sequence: CASSTADRVNTEAFF.

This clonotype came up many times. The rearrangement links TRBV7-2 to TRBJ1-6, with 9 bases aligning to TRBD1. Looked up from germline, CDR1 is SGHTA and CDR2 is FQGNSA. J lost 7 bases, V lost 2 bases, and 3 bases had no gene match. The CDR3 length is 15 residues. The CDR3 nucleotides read TGTGCCAGCAGCTTAAAGGGACAGGGAAATTCACCCCTCCACTTT. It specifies CASSLKGQGNSPLHF.

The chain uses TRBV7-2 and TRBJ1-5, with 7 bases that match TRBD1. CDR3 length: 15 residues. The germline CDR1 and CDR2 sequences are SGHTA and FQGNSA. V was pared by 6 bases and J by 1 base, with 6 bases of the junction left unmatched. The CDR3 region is CASSTTGFSNQPQHF. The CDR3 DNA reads TGTGCCAGCAGTACGACAGGGTTCAGCAATCAGCCCCAGCATTTT.

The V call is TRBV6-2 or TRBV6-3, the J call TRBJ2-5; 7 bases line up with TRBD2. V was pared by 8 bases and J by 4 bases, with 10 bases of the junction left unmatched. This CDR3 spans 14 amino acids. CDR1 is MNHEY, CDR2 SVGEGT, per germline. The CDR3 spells CASLDSGDLETQYF. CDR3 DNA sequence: TGTGCCAGCTTAGACAGCGGGGATTTAGAGACCCAGTACTTC.

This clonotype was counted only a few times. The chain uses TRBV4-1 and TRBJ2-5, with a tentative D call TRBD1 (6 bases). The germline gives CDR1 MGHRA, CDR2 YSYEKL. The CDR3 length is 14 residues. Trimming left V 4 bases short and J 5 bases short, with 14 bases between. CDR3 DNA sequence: TGCGCCAGCAGCCCCGGACAGTACTTTGAGACCCAGTACTTC. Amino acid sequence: CASSPGQYFETQYF.

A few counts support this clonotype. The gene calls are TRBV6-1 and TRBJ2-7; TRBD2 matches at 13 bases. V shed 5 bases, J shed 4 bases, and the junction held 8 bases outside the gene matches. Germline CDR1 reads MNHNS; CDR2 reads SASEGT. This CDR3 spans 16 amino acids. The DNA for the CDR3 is TGTGCCAGCAGTTTCCGACTAGCGGGAGGCAATTACGAGCAGTACTTC. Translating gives CASSFRLAGGNYEQYF.

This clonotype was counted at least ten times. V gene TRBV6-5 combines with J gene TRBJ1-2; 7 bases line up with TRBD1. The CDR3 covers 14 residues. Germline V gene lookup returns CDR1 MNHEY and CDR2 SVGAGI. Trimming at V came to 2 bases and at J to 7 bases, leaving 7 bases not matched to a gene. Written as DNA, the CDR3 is TGTGCCAGCAGTTACGGAACAGGGGAACGTGGCTACACCTTC. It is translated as CASSYGTGERGYTF.

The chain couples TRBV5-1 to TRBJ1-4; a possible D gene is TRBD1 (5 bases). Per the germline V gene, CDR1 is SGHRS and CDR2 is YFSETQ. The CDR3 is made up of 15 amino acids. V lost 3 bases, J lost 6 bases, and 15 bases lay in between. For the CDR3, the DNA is TGCGCCAGCAGCTCGGGAGGGGCTGGGGATGAAAAACTGTTTTTT. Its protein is CASSSGGAGDEKLFF. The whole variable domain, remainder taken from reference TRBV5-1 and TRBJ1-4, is KAGVTQTPRYLIKTRGQQVTLSCSPISGHRSVSWYQQTPGQGLQFLFEYFSETQRNKGNFPGRFSGRQFSNSRSEMNVSTLELGDSALYLCASSSGGAGDEKLFFGSGTQLSVL.

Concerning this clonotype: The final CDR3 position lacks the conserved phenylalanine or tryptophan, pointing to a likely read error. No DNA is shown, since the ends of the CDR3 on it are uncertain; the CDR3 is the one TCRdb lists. This chain's CDR3 is CASSPGSGG. The J gene is TRBJ1-6, the V gene TRBV7-8. The CDR3 extends over 9 residues, inclusive of both ends. Germline-derived CDR1 and CDR2 are SGHVS and FQNEAQ.

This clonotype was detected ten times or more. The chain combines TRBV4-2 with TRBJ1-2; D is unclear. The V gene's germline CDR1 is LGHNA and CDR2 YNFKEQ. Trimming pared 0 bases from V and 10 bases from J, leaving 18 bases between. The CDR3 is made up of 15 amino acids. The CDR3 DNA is TGTGCCAGCAGCCAAGATAGAGGCCTCACAAGGGACTACACCTTC. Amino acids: CASSQDRGLTRDYTF.

CDR3 region: CAWRNSPYEQYF. CDR3 DNA sequence: TGTGCCTGGAGGAACTCCCCCTACGAGCAGTACTTC. V and J are TRBV7-3 and TRBJ2-7, with D perhaps TRBD2 (5 bases). CDR1 and CDR2 (germline): SGHTA, FQGTGA. CDR3 length: 12 amino acids. V was shortened by 11 bases and J by 2 bases, with 13 bases between the two germline ends.

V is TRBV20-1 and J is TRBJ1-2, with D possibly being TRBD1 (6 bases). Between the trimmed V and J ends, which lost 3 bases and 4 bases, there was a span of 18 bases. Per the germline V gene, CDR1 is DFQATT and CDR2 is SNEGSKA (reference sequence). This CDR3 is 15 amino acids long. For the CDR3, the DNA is TGCAGTGCTAGGCGGACCGCGGGGACACTCTATGGCTACACCTTC. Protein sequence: CSARRTAGTLYGYTF.

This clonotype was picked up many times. The DNA of the CDR3 is TGCGCCAGCAGCTCCGGACAGGGTTTGGCCGGGGAGCTGTTTTTT. It specifies CASSSGQGLAGELFF. The chain is built from TRBV5-1 and TRBJ2-2; TRBD1 matches 8 bases. The trim removed 3 bases at V and 6 bases at J, leaving 7 bases unmatched. Per germline, CDR1 SGHRS and CDR2 YFSETQ. The CDR3 is 15 residues long.

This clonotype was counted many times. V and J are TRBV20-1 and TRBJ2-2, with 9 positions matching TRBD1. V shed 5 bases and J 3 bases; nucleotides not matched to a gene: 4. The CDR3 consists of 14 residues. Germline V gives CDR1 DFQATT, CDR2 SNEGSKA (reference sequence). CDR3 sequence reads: CSAPGTGYTGELFF. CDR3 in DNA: TGCAGTGCTCCAGGGACAGGGTACACCGGGGAGCTGTTTTTT.

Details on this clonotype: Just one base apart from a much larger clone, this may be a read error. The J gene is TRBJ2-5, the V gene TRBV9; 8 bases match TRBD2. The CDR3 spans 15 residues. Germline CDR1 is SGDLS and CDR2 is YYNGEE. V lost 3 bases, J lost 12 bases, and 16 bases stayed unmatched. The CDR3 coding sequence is TGTGCCAGCAGCGAAGGGAGACTAGCGAGGGACCTTGAGTACTTC. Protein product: CASSEGRLARDLEYF.

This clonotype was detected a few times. The CDR3 sequence: CSARRARAGSYEQYF. DNA of the CDR3: TGCAGTGCTAGACGGGCTAGAGCGGGAAGCTACGAGCAGTACTTC. This chain connects TRBV20-1 to TRBJ2-7, with 7 positions matching TRBD2. V shed 2 bases and J 3 bases; nucleotides not matched to a gene: 10. The CDR3 has 15 amino acids. Germline CDR1 and CDR2: DFQATT and SNEGSKA (reference sequence).

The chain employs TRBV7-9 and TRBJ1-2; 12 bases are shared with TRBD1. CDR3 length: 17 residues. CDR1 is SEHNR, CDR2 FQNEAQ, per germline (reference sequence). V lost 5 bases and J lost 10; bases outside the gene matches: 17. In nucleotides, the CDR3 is TGTGCCAGCAGCAATGGGACAGGGGGCATAAAGAAACTGGTCTACACCTTC. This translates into CASSNGTGGIKKLVYTF. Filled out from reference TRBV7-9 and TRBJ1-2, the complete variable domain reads DTGVSQNPRHKITKRGQNVTFRCDPISEHNRLYWYRQTLGQGPEFLTYFQNEAQLEKSRLLSDRFSAERPKGSFSTLEIQRTEQGDSAMYLCASSNGTGGIKKLVYTFGSGTRLTVV.

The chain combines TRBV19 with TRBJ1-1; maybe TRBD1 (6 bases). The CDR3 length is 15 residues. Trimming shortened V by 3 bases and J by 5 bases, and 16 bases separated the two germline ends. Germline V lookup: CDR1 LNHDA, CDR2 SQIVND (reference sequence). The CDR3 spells CASSIGGRLGTEAFF. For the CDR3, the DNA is TGTGCCAGTAGTATTGGGGGGCGCCTGGGGACTGAAGCTTTCTTT.

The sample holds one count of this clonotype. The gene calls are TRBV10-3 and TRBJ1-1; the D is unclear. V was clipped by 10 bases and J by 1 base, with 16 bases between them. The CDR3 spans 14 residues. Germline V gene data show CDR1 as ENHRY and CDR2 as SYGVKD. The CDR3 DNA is TGTGCCAGCAGCCAAGTCGGGTCGAACACTGAAGCTTTCTTT. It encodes CASSQVGSNTEAFF.

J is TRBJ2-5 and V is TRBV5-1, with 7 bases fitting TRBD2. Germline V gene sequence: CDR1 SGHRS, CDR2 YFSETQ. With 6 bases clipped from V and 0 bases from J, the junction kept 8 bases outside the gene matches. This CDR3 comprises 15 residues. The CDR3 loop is CASNPGRDDQETQYF. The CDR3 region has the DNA TGCGCCAGCAACCCGGGGAGGGACGACCAAGAGACCCAGTACTTC.

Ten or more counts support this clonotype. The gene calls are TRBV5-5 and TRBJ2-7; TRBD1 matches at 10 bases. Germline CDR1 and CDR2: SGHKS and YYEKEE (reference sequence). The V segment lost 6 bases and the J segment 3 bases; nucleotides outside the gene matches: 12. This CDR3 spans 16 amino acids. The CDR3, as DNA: TGTGCCAGCACCGACAGGGGGCGCATTTTCGGCTACGAGCAGTACTTC. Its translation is CASTDRGRIFGYEQYF.

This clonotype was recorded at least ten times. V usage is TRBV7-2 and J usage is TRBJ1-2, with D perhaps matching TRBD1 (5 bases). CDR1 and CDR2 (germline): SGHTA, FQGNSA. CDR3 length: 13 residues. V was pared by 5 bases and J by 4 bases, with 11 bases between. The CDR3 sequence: CASSIGTIYGYTF. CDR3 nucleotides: TGTGCCAGCAGCATAGGGACGATCTATGGCTACACCTTC.

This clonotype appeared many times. The CDR3 spells CSVDTRLTRGSSTEAFF. The CDR3 DNA reads TGCAGCGTTGACACAAGATTGACCAGGGGGTCTAGCACTGAAGCTTTCTTT. The chain joins TRBV29-1 to TRBJ1-1, with 7 bases matching TRBD1. Germline assignment: CDR1 SQVTM and CDR2 ANQGSEA. The trim removed 3 bases at V and 4 bases at J, leaving 17 bases unmatched. The CDR3 runs 17 residues. Together with reference TRBV29-1 and TRBJ1-1, the CDR3 gives the full variable domain: SAVISQKPSRDICQRGTSLTIQCQVDSQVTMMFWYRQQPGQSLTLIATANQGSEATYESGFVIDKFPISRPNLTFSTLTVSNMSPEDSSIYLCSVDTRLTRGSSTEAFFGQGTRLTVV.

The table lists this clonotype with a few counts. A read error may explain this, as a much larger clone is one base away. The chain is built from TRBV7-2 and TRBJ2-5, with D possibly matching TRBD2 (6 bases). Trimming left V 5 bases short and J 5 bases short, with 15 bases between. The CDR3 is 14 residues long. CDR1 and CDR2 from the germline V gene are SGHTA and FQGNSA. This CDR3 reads CASSALEGRETQYF. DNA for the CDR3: TGTGCCAGCAGCGCCTTGGAGGGCCGGGAGACCCAGTACTTC.

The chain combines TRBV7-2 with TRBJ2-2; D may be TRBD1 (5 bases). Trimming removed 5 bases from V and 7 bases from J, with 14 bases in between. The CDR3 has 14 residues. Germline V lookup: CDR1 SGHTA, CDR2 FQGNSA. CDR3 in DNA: TGTGCCAGCAGCACTCTGGGGCGAAACGGGGAGCTGTTTTTT. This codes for CASSTLGRNGELFF. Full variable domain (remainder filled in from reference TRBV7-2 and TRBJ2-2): GAGVSQSPSNKVTEKGKDVELRCDPISGHTALYWYRQSLGQGLEFLIYFQGNSAPDKSGLPSDRFSAERTGGSVSTLTIQRTQQEDSAVYLCASSTLGRNGELFFGEGSRLTVL.

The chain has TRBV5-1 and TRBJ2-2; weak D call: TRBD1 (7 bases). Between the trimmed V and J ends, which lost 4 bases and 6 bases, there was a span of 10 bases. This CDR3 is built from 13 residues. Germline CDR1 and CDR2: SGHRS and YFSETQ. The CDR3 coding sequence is TGCGCCAGCAGCCAGGGGGGTCCCGGGGAGCTGTTTTTT. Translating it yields CASSQGGPGELFF.

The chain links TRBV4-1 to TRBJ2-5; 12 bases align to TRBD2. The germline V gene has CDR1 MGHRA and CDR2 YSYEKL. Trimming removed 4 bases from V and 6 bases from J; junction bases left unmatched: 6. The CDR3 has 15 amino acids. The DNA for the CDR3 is TGCGCCAGCAGCCTTCTAGCGGGAGGGCCGCAGACCCAGTACTTC. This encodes CASSLLAGGPQTQYF.

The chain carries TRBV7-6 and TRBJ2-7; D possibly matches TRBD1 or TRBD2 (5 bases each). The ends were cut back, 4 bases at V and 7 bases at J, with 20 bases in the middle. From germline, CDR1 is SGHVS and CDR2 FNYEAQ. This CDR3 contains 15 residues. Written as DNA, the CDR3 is TGTGCCAGCAGCTATTATGGGGGTCTCGCGGAAGAGCAGTACTTC. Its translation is CASSYYGGLAEEQYF.